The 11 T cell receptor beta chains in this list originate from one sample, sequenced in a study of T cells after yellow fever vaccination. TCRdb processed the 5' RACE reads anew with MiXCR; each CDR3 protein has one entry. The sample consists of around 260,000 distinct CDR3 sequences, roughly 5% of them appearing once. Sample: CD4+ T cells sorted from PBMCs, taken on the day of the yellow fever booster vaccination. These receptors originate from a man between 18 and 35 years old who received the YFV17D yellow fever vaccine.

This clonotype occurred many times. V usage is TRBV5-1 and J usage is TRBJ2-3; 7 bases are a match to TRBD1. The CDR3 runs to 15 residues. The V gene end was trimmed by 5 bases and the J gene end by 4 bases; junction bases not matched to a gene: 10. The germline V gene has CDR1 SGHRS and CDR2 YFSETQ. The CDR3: CASRRRTGDADTQYF. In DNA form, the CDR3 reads TGCGCCAGCAGGCGCCGAACAGGGGATGCAGATACGCAGTATTTT.

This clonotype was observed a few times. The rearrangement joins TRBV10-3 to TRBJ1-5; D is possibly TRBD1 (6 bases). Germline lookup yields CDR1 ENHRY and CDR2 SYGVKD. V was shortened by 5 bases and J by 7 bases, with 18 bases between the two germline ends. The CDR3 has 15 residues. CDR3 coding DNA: TGTGCCATCAGTAGAAAGGACAGCTTCGGGCAGCCCCAGCATTTT. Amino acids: CAISRKDSFGQPQHF.

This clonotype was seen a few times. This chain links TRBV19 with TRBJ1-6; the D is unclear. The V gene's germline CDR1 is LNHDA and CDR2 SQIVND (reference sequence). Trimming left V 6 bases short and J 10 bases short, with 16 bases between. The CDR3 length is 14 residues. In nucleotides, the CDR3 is TGTGCCAGTAGCGACCCAACGACCAGCTCACCCCTCCACTTT. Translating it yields CASSDPTTSSPLHF. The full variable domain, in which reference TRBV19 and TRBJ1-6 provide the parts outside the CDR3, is DGGITQSPKYLFRKEGQNVTLSCEQNLNHDAMYWYRQDPGQGLRLIYYSQIVNDFQKGDIAEGYSVSREKKESFPLTVTSAQKNPTAFYLCASSDPTTSSPLHFGNGTRLTVT.

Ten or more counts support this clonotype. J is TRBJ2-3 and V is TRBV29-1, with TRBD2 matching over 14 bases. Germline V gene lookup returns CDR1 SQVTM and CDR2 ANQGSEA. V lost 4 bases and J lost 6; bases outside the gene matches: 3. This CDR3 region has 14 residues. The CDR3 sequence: CSVVGLAGGDTQYF. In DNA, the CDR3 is TGCAGCGTTGTAGGACTAGCGGGGGGCGATACGCAGTATTTT.

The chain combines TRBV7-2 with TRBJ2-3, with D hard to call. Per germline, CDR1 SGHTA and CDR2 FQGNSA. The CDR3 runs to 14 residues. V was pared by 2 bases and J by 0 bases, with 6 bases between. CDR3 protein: CASSLRVSTDTQYF. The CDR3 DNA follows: TGTGCCAGCAGCTTACGGGTCAGCACAGATACGCAGTATTTT.

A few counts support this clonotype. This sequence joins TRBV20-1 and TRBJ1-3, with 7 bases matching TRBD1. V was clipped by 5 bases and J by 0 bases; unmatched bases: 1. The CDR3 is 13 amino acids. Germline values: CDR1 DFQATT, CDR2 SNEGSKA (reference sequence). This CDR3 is CSAGDSSGNTIYF. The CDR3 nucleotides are TGCAGTGCTGGGGACAGCTCTGGAAACACCATATATTTT.

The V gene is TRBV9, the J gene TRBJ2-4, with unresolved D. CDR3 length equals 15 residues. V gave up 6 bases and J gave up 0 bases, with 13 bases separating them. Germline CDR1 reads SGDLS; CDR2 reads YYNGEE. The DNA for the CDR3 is TGTGCCAGCACCAATCCGATACTAGCCAAAAACATTCAGTACTTC. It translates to CASTNPILAKNIQYF. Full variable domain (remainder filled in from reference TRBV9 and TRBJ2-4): DSGVTQTPKHLITATGQRVTLRCSPRSGDLSVYWYQQSLDQGLQFLIQYYNGEERAKGNILERFSAQQFPDLHSELNLSSLELGDSALYFCASTNPILAKNIQYFGAGTRLSVL.

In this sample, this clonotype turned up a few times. The DNA for the CDR3 is TGTGCCAGCAGCTTCTCCGGGACTGCAGAGACCCAGTACTTC. It codes for CASSFSGTAETQYF. The gene calls are TRBV7-8 and TRBJ2-5, with a possible D match to TRBD2 (6 bases). The germline V gene encodes CDR1 SGHVS and CDR2 FQNEAQ. Trimming removed 3 bases at V and 4 bases at J, with 12 bases between. This CDR3 comprises 14 residues.

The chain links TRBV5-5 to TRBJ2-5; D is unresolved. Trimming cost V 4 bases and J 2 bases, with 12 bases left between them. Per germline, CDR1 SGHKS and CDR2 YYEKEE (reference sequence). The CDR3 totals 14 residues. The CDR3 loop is CASSPNFRQETQYF. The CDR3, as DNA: TGTGCCAGCAGCCCTAACTTCAGACAAGAGACCCAGTACTTC.

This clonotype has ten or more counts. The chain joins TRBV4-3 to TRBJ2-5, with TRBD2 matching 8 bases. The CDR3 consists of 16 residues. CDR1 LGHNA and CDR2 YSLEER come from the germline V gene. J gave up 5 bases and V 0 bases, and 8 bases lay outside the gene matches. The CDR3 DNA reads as TGCGCCAGCAGCCAAGATTCCGCGGGGGGCTGGGAGACCCAGTACTTC. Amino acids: CASSQDSAGGWETQYF.

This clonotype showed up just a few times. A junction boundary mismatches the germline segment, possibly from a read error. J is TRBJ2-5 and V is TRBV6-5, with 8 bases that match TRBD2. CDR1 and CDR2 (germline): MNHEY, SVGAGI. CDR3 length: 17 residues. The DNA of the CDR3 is TGTGCCAGCAGTTACTCGAACCAGCGGGGGCTCCAAGAGACCCAGTATTTC. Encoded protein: CASSYSNQRGLQETQYF.